The 24 T cell receptor beta chains presented below share a single source sample, sequenced in a study of T cells in Graves' hyperthyroidism and ophthalmopathy. Researchers took RNA transcripts and amplified the TCR beta CDR3 regions from them. The HTBI primer set served for first-round RT-PCR of the TCR CDR3. MiXCR, run by TCRdb on the multiplex PCR reads, gives a single entry per CDR3 protein. The sample records about 520,000 distinct CDR3 sequences, approximately 24% being singletons. The sequenced sample was blood. Every receptor here comes from a woman aged 25 to 39 with Graves' ophthalmopathy.

This clonotype was recorded many times. The gene calls are TRBV19 and TRBJ1-3, with D possibly TRBD1 on 5 matching bases. Between the trimmed V and J ends, which lost 8 bases and 4 bases, there was a span of 15 bases. The CDR3 length is 14 residues. The V gene's germline CDR1 is LNHDA and CDR2 SQIVND (reference sequence). The CDR3 protein is CASASPGLGNTIYF. CDR3 DNA: TGTGCCAGTGCCTCTCCGGGGCTCGGAAACACCATATATTTT.

This clonotype was detected ten times or more. The chain is built from TRBV29-1 and TRBJ1-5; the D gene is possibly TRBD1 (6 bases). This CDR3 comprises 13 residues. V was clipped by 6 bases and J by 0 bases, with 9 bases between them. The germline CDR1 and CDR2 sequences are SQVTM and ANQGSEA. The CDR3 spells CSVQGHSNQPQHF. CDR3 nucleotides: TGCAGCGTCCAGGGACATAGCAATCAGCCCCAGCATTTT.

In its sample, this clonotype was seen many times. The chain recombines TRBV19 with TRBJ1-1; the D is unclear. Germline CDR1 LNHDA, CDR2 SQIVND (reference sequence). Trimming left V 1 base short and J 4 bases short, with 7 bases between. CDR3 length: 13 amino acids. This chain's CDR3 is CASSIARTTEAFF. In DNA form, the CDR3 reads TGTGCCAGTAGTATAGCCCGGACCACTGAAGCTTTCTTT.

V is TRBV3-1 and J is TRBJ2-2; 13 bases line up with TRBD2. The CDR3 runs to 18 residues. V lost 1 base to trimming and J lost 4 bases; unmatched junction nucleotides: 6. Germline assignment: CDR1 LGHDT and CDR2 YNNKEL (reference sequence). CDR3 nucleotides: TGTGCCAGCAGCCAAGTGACTAGCGGGGGGTCGAGCACCGGGGAGCTGTTTTTT. Protein product: CASSQVTSGGSSTGELFF. The complete variable domain, with remaining parts taken from reference TRBV3-1 and TRBJ2-2, reads DTAVSQTPKYLVTQMGNDKSIKCEQNLGHDTMYWYKQDSKKFLKIMFSYNNKELIINETVPNRFSPKSPDKAHLNLHINSLELGDSAVYFCASSQVTSGGSSTGELFFGEGSRLTVL.

In its sample, this clonotype was seen many times. The chain couples TRBV29-1 to TRBJ1-3, with D possibly matching TRBD1 (5 bases). Germline-derived CDR1 and CDR2 are SQVTM and ANQGSEA. Trimming removed 0 bases at V and 6 bases at J, with 15 bases between. The CDR3 contains 15 residues. CDR3 coding DNA: TGCAGCGTTGAAGATGAAGGCGGGGGGATAAACACCATATATTTT. Its protein product is CSVEDEGGGINTIYF. The full variable domain, in which reference TRBV29-1 and TRBJ1-3 provide the parts outside the CDR3, is SAVISQKPSRDICQRGTSLTIQCQVDSQVTMMFWYRQQPGQSLTLIATANQGSEATYESGFVIDKFPISRPNLTFSTLTVSNMSPEDSSIYLCSVEDEGGGINTIYFGEGSWLTVV.

This clonotype was counted only a few times. This chain joins TRBV6-1 and TRBJ1-2; tentative D call: TRBD1 (5 bases). Germline CDR1 is MNHNS and CDR2 is SASEGT. The CDR3 consists of 14 residues. The ends were cut back, 5 bases at V and 0 bases at J, with 10 bases in the middle. CDR3 bases: TGTGCCAGCAGTAGACAGACAGCTAACTATGGCTACACCTTC. Translation: CASSRQTANYGYTF.

With respect to this clonotype: At one end, the junction sequence differs from germline, possibly due to a read error. The gene calls are TRBV24-1 and TRBJ1-2; 8 nucleotides agree with TRBD1. The V gene's germline CDR1 is KGHDR and CDR2 SFDVKD. This CDR3 region has 14 residues. This CDR3 is CATSDRTGLDGYTF. CDR3 in DNA: TGTGCCACCAGTGATAGGACAGGGTTAGATGGCTATACCTTC.

This clonotype was seen at least ten times. The chain is built from TRBV12-3 or TRBV12-4 and TRBJ2-5; D is ambiguous. The CDR3 loop spans 17 amino acids. The ends were cut back, 7 bases at V and 2 bases at J, with 23 bases in the middle. The CDR3 nucleotides read TGTGCCAGCACCTCTCACCCCTTGGACGGTCCGCAAGAGACCCAGTACTTC. Protein: CASTSHPLDGPQETQYF.

Many counts were recorded for this clonotype. The chain links TRBV25-1 to TRBJ2-5, with 8 nucleotides matching TRBD2. There are 13 residues in the CDR3. CDR1 and CDR2 from the germline V gene are MGHDK and SYGVNS. J lost 4 bases, V lost 4 bases, and 2 bases had no gene match. CDR3 protein: CASSVAGPETQYF. In DNA form, the CDR3 reads TGTGCCAGCAGTGTAGCGGGACCAGAGACCCAGTACTTC.

At least ten counts were recorded for this clonotype. The chain uses TRBV6-2 or TRBV6-3 and TRBJ1-2; 8 nucleotides match TRBD1. CDR1 and CDR2 (germline): MNHEY, SVGEGT. This CDR3 spans 15 amino acids. V lost 5 bases and J lost 5; bases outside the gene matches: 10. The CDR3 region has the DNA TGTGCCAGCAGTCAAGGGACAGGAAGAATGTATGGCTACACCTTC. This translates into CASSQGTGRMYGYTF.

The table lists this clonotype with many counts. The chain recombines TRBV12-3 or TRBV12-4 with TRBJ2-4; D possibly uses TRBD1 or TRBD2 (6 bases each). The length of the CDR3 is 17 residues. V shed 6 bases and J shed 3 bases, with 21 bases lying between them. The CDR3 DNA reads as TGTGCCAGCAGCTCCGAACGTCGGGGGCGCGACAAAAACATTCAGTACTTC. Its translation is CASSSERRGRDKNIQYF.

This clonotype was counted many times. The chain employs TRBV20-1 and TRBJ2-7, with 11 nucleotides matching TRBD2. Trimming removed 1 base from V and 0 bases from J; junction bases left unmatched: 14. Per the germline V gene, CDR1 is DFQATT and CDR2 is SNEGSKA (reference sequence). There are 19 residues in the CDR3. CDR3 coding DNA: TGCAGTGCTAGAGCTAGCGGGGGGCGACTGCCTCAACCCTCCTACGAGCAGTACTTC. This encodes CSARASGGRLPQPSYEQYF.

Many counts were recorded for this clonotype. Relative to the germline gene, one junction end is altered; a read error may explain this. The rearrangement links TRBV12-3 or TRBV12-4 to TRBJ1-6; TRBD1 is a possible D gene (5 bases). The CDR3 covers 14 residues. DNA for the CDR3: TGTGCCAGCAGATTAGGGACGGTGGGTTCACCCCTCCACTTT. This encodes CASRLGTVGSPLHF.

The V and J genes are TRBV10-3 and TRBJ2-7; 8 positions match TRBD2. The germline CDR1 and CDR2 sequences are ENHRY and SYGVKD. The CDR3 covers 12 residues. V shed 11 bases, J shed 2 bases, and the junction held 5 bases outside the gene matches. The CDR3 loop is CAVLAGTYEQYF. The CDR3 DNA sequence: TGTGCCGTCTTAGCGGGGACCTACGAGCAGTACTTC.

This clonotype has a count of ten or more. The V gene is TRBV18, the J gene TRBJ1-1; D is unclear. Germline assignment: CDR1 KGHSH and CDR2 LQKENI. CDR3 length: 13 residues. The V end lost 6 bases, the J end lost 1 base, and 9 bases lay between the germline ends. The CDR3 reads CASSLLRNTEAFF. The CDR3 DNA reads as TGTGCCAGCTCCCTACTTAGGAACACTGAAGCTTTCTTT.

In its sample, this clonotype was seen many times. The J gene is TRBJ1-1, the V gene TRBV20-1; 7 bases align to TRBD1. The V and J ends lost 5 bases and 5 bases, in that order; junction bases with no gene match: 8. Germline V gene sequence: CDR1 DFQATT, CDR2 SNEGSKA (reference sequence). The CDR3 has 13 residues. Written as DNA, the CDR3 is TGCAGTGCTGGAAGGGGGCGGCTGACTGAAGCTTTCTTT. The encoded protein is CSAGRGRLTEAFF.

The chain uses TRBV12-3 or TRBV12-4 and TRBJ1-2, with a tentative D call TRBD1 (6 bases). Trimming removed 7 bases at V and 8 bases at J, with 14 bases between. The CDR3 is 12 residues long. The CDR3 DNA follows: TGTGCCAGCACCCAGGACAGCCGGGGCTACACCTTC. Its protein product is CASTQDSRGYTF.

Many counts were recorded for this clonotype. This CDR3 reads CASSSHRGNTIYF. CDR3 nucleotide sequence: TGTGCCAGCAGTTCACACAGGGGAAACACCATATATTTT. V gene TRBV12-3 or TRBV12-4 combines with J gene TRBJ1-3, with D maybe TRBD1 (5 bases). V lost 4 bases, J lost 4 bases, and 8 bases lay in between. This CDR3 is built from 13 residues.

This clonotype has ten or more counts. This chain links TRBV6-1 with TRBJ1-2; tentatively, D is TRBD1 (5 bases). Trimming removed 10 bases at V and 5 bases at J, with 20 bases between. The germline CDR1 and CDR2 sequences are MNHNS and SASEGT. The CDR3 covers 14 residues. The CDR3 loop reads CATATGGGKYGYTF. The CDR3 bases are TGTGCCACAGCGACGGGGGGGGGAAAGTATGGCTACACCTTC.

This clonotype was seen ten or more times. The rearrangement uses TRBV6-6 and TRBJ1-5, with 7 bases that match TRBD1. CDR1 and CDR2 from the germline V gene are MNHNY and SVGAGI (reference sequence). J was trimmed by 0 bases and V by 8 bases; bases with no gene match: 13. This CDR3 spans 17 amino acids. CDR3 nucleotides: TGTGCCAGCCATGGGACAGATCTAGGGCTTAGCAATCAGCCCCAGCATTTT. Translation: CASHGTDLGLSNQPQHF.

Many counts were recorded for this clonotype. The gene calls are TRBV28 and TRBJ1-3; 7 bases fit TRBD1. In germline, CDR1 is MDHEN, CDR2 SYDVKM. The CDR3 has 14 amino acids. V lost 9 bases, J lost 4 bases, and 9 bases stayed unmatched. CDR3: CASIDRESGNTIYF. CDR3 coding DNA: TGTGCCAGTATCGACAGGGAGTCGGGAAACACCATATATTTT.

The V and J genes are TRBV12-3 or TRBV12-4 and TRBJ2-5, with 7 bases identical to TRBD1. CDR3 length: 14 residues. After removal of 6 bases from V and 1 base from J, the junction contained 5 bases not matched to a gene. CDR3 sequence: CASSPGQAQETQYF. CDR3 in DNA: TGTGCCAGCAGCCCAGGACAGGCCCAAGAGACCCAGTACTTC.

This clonotype was seen at least ten times. V is TRBV12-3 or TRBV12-4 and J is TRBJ1-5; D remains unclear. This CDR3 is built from 17 residues. V gave up 8 bases and J gave up 3 bases, with 23 bases separating them. Here the CDR3 reads CASGLSRGKLSNQPQHF. CDR3 DNA: TGTGCCAGCGGGTTGTCAAGAGGCAAATTATCCAATCAGCCCCAGCATTTT.

The chain uses TRBV6-2 or TRBV6-3 and TRBJ2-6, with D unresolved. Between the trimmed V and J ends, which lost 6 bases and 0 bases, there was a span of 15 bases. CDR1 is MNHEY and CDR2 is SVGEGT in the germline V gene. This CDR3 spans 17 amino acids. In DNA form, the CDR3 reads TGTGCCAGCAGAACACTCCTTAGGGACTCTGGGGCCAACGTCCTGACTTTC. This translates into CASRTLLRDSGANVLTF.